The present TCR beta chain was sequenced within a study of shared clonotypes between healthy human individuals. Study-level background: Each donor had three CD4 naive, three CD4 memory, two CD8 naive and one CD8 memory plate.

Naive CD8 cells, CD45RO-negative and positively selected for CCR7, excluded terminally differentiated effector memory CD45RA+ cells. V was trimmed by 4 bases and J by 0 bases, leaving 11 bases between them. CDR1 is SGHNT and CDR2 is YYREEE in the germline V gene (reference sequence). The CDR3 totals 16 residues. Broader study findings: The expectation was that sequencing depth would affect clonotype sharing among donors.

In this sample, this clone turned up once. Its cognate antigen is unknown. At a deep level, the assay was run. Assay: immunoSEQ multiplex PCR; the TCRdb copy retains only in-frame clones and omits some. The sample consists of around 2.1 million clones, 90% to 95% of them appearing once. The sequence derives from a man aged 18 to 30 in good health. Some clones in this sample may be carry-over from other donors' samples. The J gene is TRBJ2-6, the V gene TRBV5-4; D call uncertain. Sequenced input: naive CD8+ T cells from PBMCs. CDR3 loop: CASSPTPFSGANVLTF. DNA of the CDR3: TGTGCCAGCAGCCCGACCCCGTTCTCTGGGGCCAACGTCCTGACTTTC. Complete variable domain (other parts from reference TRBV5-4 and TRBJ2-6): ETGVTQSPTHLIKTRGQQVTLRCSSQSGHNTVSWYQQALGQGPQFIFQYYREEENGRGNFPPRFSGLQFPNYSSELNVNALELDDSALYLCASSPTPFSGANVLTFGAGSRLTVL.